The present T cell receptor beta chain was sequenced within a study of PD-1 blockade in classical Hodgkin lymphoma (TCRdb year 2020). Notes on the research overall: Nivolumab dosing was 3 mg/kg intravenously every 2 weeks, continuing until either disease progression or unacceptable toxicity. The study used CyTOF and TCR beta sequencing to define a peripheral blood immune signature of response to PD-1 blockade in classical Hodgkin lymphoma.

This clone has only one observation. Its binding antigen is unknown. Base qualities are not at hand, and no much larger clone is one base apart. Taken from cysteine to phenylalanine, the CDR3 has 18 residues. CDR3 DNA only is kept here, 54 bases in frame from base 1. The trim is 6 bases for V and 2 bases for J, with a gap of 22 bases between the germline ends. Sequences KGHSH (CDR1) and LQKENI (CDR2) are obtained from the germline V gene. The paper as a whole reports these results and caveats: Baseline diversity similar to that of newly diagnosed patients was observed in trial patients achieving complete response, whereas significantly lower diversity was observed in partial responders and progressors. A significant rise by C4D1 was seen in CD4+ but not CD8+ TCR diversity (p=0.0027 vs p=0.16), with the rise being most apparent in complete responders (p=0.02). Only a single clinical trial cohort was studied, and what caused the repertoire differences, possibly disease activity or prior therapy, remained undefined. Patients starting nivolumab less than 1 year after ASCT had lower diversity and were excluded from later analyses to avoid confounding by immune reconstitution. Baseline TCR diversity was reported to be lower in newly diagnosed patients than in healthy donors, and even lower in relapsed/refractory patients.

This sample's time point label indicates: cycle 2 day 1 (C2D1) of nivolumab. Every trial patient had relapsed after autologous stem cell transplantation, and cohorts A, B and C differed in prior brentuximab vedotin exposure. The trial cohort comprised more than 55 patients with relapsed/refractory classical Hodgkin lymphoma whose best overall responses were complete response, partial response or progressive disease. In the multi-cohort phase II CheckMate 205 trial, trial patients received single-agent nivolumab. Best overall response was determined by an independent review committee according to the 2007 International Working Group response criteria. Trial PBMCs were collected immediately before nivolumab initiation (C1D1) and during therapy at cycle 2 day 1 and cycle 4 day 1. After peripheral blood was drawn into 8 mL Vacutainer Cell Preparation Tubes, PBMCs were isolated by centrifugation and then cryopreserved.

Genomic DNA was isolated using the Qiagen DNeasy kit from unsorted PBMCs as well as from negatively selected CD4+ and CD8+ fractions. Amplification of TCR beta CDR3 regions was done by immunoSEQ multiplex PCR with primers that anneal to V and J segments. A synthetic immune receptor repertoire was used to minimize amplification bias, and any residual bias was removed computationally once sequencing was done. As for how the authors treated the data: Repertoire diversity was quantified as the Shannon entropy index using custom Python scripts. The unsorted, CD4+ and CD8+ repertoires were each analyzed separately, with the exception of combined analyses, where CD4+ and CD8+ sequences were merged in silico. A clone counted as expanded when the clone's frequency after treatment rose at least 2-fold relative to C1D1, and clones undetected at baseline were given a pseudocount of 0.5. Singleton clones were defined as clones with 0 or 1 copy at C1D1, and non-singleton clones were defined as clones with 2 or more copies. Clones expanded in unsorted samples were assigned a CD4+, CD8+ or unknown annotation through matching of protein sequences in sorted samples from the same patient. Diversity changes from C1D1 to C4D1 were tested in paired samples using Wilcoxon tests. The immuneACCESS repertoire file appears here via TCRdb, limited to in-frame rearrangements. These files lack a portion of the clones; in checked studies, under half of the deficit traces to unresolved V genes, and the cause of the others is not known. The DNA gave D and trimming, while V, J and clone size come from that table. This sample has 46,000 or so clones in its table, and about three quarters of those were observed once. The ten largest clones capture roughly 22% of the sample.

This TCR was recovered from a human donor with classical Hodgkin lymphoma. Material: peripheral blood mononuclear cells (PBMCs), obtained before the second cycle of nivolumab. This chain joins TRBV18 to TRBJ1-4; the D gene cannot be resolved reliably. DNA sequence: TGTGCCAGCTCCCAATTTGATATCGGTTGGATGACTAATGAAAAACTGTTTTTT. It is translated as CASSQFDIGWMTNEKLFF.